The sequence of this TCR beta chain was determined in a study of STAT3 mutations in large granular lymphocyte leukemia. Whole-study context: Canonical activating STAT3 mutations were detected in roughly half of the longitudinally sequenced T-LGLL patients. General study points: Every T-LGLL patient had at least one immunodominant TCRbeta clonotype.

About this clone: The antigen remains undetermined.

TCRbeta libraries averaged about 43,000 productive templates per sample. The method was immunoSEQ multiplex PCR; TCRdb's version includes in-frame clones alone and lacks a portion of them. The sample includes roughly 4,500 clones, less than 70% of them seen just once. The CDR3 totals 15 residues. The V and J ends lost 4 bases and 2 bases, in that order; junction bases with no gene match: 11. Germline values: CDR1 SQVTM, CDR2 ANQGSEA. The sample consisted of PBMCs. The sequence was collected from a human donor with T large granular lymphocyte leukemia. Some clones in this sample may be carry-over from other donors' samples. The chain recombines TRBV29-1 with TRBJ2-7, with TRBD1 matching 7 bases. For the CDR3, the DNA is TGCAGCGTTGTACCTACAGGGGACAATACCTACGAGCAGTACTTC. Protein: CSVVPTGDNTYEQYF.